Listed below are T cell receptor beta chains from one sample, sequenced in a study of neurological immune-mediated disorders. TCRdb processed the 5' RACE reads anew with MiXCR; each CDR3 protein has one entry. The profile shows around 55,000 distinct CDR3 sequences, over 3.5% of them singletons. The sequencing sample was made of CD4+ T cells from blood. Receptors originate from a woman aged 40 to 50 with multiple sclerosis. The CDR3 runs from the conserved cysteine through the conserved F or W. The D gene is left open where the match is weak. For some rows the clone size is stated as once, few or many, or as a class when expanded; others skip it.

TRBD1,14,many,TRBV5-1,TRBJ2-2,TGCGCCACCAGGACAGGGAGCTTCTCCGGGGAGCTGTTTTTT,CATRTGSFSGELFF
.,16,many,TRBV5-1,TRBJ1-1,TGCGCCAGCAGCTTGGCCTCAGGGTTCGGGAACACTGAAGCTTTCTTT,CASSLASGFGNTEAFF
.,12,.,TRBV20-1,TRBJ1-1,TGCAGTGCTAGGAAACAGGGTCTGGAAGCTTTCTTT,CSARKQGLEAFF
TRBD2,19,many,TRBV10-3,TRBJ2-1,TGTGCCATCAGTGCGGTCGGGACTAGCGGGGCGAGACTTAACAATGAGCAGTTCTTC,CAISAVGTSGARLNNEQFF
.,13,many,TRBV18,TRBJ2-7,TGTGCCAGCTCACCGTTAGTGGGGGACGAGCAGTACTTC,CASSPLVGDEQYF
.,16,many,TRBV29-1,TRBJ2-3,TGCAGCGTTGAAGATCATGACAGCGGCTCGGGGGATACGCAGTATTTT,CSVEDHDSGSGDTQYF
.,14,many,TRBV5-5,TRBJ2-1,TGTGCCAGCAGCTTGTGGAACTCCTACAATGAGCAGTTCTTC,CASSLWNSYNEQFF
.,14,many,TRBV10-2,TRBJ1-5,TGCGCCAGCAGTGATTTCAGGGGCGATCAGCCCCAGCATTTT,CASSDFRGDQPQHF
.,14,.,TRBV7-9,TRBJ1-2,TGTGCCAGCAGCTTAGTGGACGGCTCGGGCGCCTACACCTTC,CASSLVDGSGAYTF
.,15,many,TRBV5-1,TRBJ2-5,TGCGCCAGCAGCCGGGGTAAAGGGAGCCAAGAGACCCAGTACTTC,CASSRGKGSQETQYF
TRBD2,15,many,TRBV3-1,TRBJ2-7,TGTGCCAGCAGCCCACATGGCGGGGGGACCTACGAGCAGTACTTC,CASSPHGGGTYEQYF
.,11,many,TRBV14,TRBJ1-2,TGTGCCAGCAGCCAAGACCAAGTGGAAACCTTC,CASSQDQVETF
TRBD1,13,many,TRBV6-6,TRBJ2-1,TGTGCCAGCAGTCATCTACTGGACAGGTTGCCGTTCTTC,CASSHLLDRLPFF
TRBD2,11,many,TRBV20-1,TRBJ2-2,TGCAGTGCTGGGGGGGGCGGGGAGCTGTTTTTT,CSAGGGGELFF
TRBD1,17,many,TRBV5-1,TRBJ1-5,TGCGCCAGCAGCCCCAATCCGGGACAGTTAAGCAATCAGCCCCAGCATTTT,CASSPNPGQLSNQPQHF
.,14,many,TRBV12-3/TRBV12-4,TRBJ1-5,TGTGCCAGCAGTGCCGGACAGCACAATCAGCCCCAGCATTTT,CASSAGQHNQPQHF
TRBD2,16,many,TRBV7-7,TRBJ2-3,TGTGCCAGCAGCGCTCTAGCGGGGGCAAGCACAGATACGCAGTATTTT,CASSALAGASTDTQYF
TRBD2,17,many,TRBV7-3,TRBJ2-3,TGTGCCAGCAGCCTACATGGGGGGACTACAAACACAGATACGCAGTATTTT,CASSLHGGTTNTDTQYF
TRBD1,15,many,TRBV10-3,TRBJ1-1,TGTGCCATCAGTGAGTCGTACAGGGGGAACACTGAAGCTTTCTTT,CAISESYRGNTEAFF
TRBD1,16,many,TRBV6-5,TRBJ2-1,TGTGCCAGCAGTCTCACAGGGGTTACCTCCTACAATGAGCAGTTCTTC,CASSLTGVTSYNEQFF